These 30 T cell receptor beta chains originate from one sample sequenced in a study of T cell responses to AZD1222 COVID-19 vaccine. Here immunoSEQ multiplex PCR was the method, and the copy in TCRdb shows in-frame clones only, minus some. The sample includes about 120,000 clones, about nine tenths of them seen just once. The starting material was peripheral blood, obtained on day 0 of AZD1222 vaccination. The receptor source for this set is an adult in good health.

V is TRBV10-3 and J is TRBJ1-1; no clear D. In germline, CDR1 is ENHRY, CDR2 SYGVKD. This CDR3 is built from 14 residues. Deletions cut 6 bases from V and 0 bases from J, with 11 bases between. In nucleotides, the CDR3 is TGTGCCATCAGGGCCCCGGTTATGAACACTGAAGCTTTCTTT. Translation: CAIRAPVMNTEAFF.

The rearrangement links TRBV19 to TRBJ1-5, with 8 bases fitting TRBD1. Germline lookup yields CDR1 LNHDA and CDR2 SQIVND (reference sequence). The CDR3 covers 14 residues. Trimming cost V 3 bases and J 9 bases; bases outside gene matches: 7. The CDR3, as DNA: TGTGCCAGTAGTATGGGGCAGGGGGCTCGGCCCCAGCATTTT. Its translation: CASSMGQGARPQHF. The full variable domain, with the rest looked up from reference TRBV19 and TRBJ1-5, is DGGITQSPKYLFRKEGQNVTLSCEQNLNHDAMYWYRQDPGQGLRLIYYSQIVNDFQKGDIAEGYSVSREKKESFPLTVTSAQKNPTAFYLCASSMGQGARPQHFGDGTRLSIL.

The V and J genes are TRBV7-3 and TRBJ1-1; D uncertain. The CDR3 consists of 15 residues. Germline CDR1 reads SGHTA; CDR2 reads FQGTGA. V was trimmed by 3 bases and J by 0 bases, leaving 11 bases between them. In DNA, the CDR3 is TGTGCCAGCAGCTTCATCCAGGTTCTGAACACTGAAGCTTTCTTT. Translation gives CASSFIQVLNTEAFF.

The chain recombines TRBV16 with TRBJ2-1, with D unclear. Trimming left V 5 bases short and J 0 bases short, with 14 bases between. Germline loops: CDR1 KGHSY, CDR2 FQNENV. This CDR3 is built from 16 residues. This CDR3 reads CASSKGRLSSYNEQFF. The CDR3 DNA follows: TGTGCCAGCAGCAAGGGCCGACTGAGCTCCTACAATGAGCAGTTCTTC.

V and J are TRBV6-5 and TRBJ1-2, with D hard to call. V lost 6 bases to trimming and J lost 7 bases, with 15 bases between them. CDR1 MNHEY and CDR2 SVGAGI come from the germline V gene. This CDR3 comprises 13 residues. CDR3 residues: CASSQGLYSGYTF. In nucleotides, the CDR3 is TGTGCCAGCAGCCAAGGATTGTATTCTGGCTACACCTTC.

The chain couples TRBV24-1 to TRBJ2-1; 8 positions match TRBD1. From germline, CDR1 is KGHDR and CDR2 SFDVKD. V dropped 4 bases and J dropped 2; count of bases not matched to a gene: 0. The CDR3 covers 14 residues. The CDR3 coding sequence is TGTGCCACCAGTGAGACAGGGGCCTACAATGAGCAGTTCTTC. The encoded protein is CATSETGAYNEQFF.

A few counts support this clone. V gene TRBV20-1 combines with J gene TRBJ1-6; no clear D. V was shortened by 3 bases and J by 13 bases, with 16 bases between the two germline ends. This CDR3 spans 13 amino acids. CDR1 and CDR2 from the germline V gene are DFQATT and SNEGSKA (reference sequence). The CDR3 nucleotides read TGCAGTGCTAGTTGGCCGTCCCTCGGGCCCCTCCACTTT. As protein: CSASWPSLGPLHF.

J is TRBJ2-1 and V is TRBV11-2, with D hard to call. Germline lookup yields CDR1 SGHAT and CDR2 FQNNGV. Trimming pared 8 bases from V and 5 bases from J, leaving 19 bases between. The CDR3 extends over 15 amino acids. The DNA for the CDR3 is TGTGCCAGCCAGACGGACGGATCAACGAACAATGAGCAGTTCTTC. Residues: CASQTDGSTNNEQFF.

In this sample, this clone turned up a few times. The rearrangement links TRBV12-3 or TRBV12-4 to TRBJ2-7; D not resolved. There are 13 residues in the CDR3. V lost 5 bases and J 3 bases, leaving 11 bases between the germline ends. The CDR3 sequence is CASSRTPGYEQYF. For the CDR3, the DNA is TGTGCCAGCAGTCGGACGCCCGGCTACGAGCAGTACTTC.

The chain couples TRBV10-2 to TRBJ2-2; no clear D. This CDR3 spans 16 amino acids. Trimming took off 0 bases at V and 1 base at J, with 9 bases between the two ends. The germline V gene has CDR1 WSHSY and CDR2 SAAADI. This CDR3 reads CASSESQNLNTGELFF. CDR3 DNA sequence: TGCGCCAGCAGTGAGTCACAGAATCTGAACACCGGGGAGCTGTTTTTT.

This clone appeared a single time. The CDR3 loop is CASSLRGQGGRNYGYTF. The DNA of the CDR3 is TGTGCCAGCAGCTTACGAGGACAGGGCGGACGAAACTATGGCTACACCTTC. The chain recombines TRBV7-8 with TRBJ1-2; 8 bases map to TRBD1. With 2 bases clipped from V and 2 bases from J, the junction kept 10 bases outside the gene matches. Per the germline V gene, CDR1 is SGHVS and CDR2 is FQNEAQ. The CDR3 length is 17 residues.

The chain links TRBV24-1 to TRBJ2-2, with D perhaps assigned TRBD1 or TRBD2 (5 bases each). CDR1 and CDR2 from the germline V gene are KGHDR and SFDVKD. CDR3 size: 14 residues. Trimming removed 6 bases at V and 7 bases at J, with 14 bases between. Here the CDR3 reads CATSKTGLGGELFF. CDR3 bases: TGTGCCACCAGTAAGACGGGGCTAGGCGGGGAGCTGTTTTTT.

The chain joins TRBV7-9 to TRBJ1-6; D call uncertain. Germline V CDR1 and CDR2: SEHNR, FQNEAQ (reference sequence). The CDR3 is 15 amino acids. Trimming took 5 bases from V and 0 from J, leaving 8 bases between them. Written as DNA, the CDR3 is TGTGCCAGCAGCCGTAGCGGCTCCTATAATTCACCCCTCCACTTT. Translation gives CASSRSGSYNSPLHF.

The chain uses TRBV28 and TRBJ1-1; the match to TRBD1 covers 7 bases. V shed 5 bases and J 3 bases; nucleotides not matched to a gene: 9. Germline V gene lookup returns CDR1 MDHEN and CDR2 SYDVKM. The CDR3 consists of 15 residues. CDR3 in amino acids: CASSTNEGAHTEAFF. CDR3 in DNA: TGTGCCAGCAGTACAAACGAGGGGGCGCACACTGAAGCTTTCTTT.

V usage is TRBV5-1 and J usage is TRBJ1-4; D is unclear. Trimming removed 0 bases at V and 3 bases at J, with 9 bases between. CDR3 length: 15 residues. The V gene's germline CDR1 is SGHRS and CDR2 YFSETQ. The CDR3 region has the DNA TGCGCCAGCAGCTTGGCGGGGTCCCCTAATGAAAAACTGTTTTTT. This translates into CASSLAGSPNEKLFF.

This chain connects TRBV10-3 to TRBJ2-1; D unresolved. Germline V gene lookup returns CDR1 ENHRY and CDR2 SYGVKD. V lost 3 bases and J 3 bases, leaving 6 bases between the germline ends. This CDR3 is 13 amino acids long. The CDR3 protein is CAISDVGYNEQFF. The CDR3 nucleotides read TGTGCCATCAGTGATGTCGGCTACAATGAGCAGTTCTTC.

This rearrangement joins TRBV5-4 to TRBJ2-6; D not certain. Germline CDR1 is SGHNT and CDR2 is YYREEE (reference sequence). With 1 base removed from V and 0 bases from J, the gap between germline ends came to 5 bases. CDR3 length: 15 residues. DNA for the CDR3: TGTGCCAGCAGCTTGCATGGCTCTGGGGCCAACGTCCTGACTTTC. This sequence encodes CASSLHGSGANVLTF.

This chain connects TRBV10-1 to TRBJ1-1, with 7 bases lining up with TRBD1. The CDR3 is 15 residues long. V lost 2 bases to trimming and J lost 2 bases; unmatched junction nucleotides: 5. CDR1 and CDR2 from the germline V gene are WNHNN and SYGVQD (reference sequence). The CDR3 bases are TGCGCCAGCAGTGAGAGACAGGGTACTAACACTGAAGCTTTCTTT. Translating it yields CASSERQGTNTEAFF.

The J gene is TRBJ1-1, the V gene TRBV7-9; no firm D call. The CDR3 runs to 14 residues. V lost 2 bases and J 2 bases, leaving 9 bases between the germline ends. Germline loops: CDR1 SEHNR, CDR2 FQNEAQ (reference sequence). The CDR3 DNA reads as TGTGCCAGCAGCTTAACCCCCAGCAACACTGAAGCTTTCTTT. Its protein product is CASSLTPSNTEAFF.

In DNA, the CDR3 is TGTGCCAGCAGCGTAGGCCCCACTTCACAGGGGCATGGCTACACCTTC. It codes for CASSVGPTSQGHGYTF. The chain uses TRBV9 and TRBJ1-2; 7 nucleotides match TRBD1. The junction had 11 bases not matched to a gene; V was cut back by 0 bases and J by 6 bases. This CDR3 has 16 residues. The germline V gene encodes CDR1 SGDLS and CDR2 YYNGEE.

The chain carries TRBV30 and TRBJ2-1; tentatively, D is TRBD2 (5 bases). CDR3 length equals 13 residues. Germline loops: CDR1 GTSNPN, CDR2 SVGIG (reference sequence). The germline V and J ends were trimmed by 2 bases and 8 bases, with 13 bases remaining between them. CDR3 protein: CAWSTRTGDEQFF. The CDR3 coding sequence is TGTGCCTGGAGTACCCGGACCGGGGATGAGCAGTTCTTC.

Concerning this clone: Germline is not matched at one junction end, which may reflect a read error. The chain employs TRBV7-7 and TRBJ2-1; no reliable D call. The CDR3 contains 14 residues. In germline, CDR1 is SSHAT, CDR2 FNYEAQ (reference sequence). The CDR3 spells CASSLMGTYNEQFF. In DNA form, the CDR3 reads TGTGCTAGCAGCTTAATGGGGACCTACAATGAGCAGTTCTTC. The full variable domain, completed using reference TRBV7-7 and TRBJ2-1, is GAGVSQSPRYKVTKRGQDVTLRCDPISSHATLYWYQQALGQGPEFLTYFNYEAQPDKSGLPSDRFSAERPEGSISTLTIQRTEQRDSAMYRCASSLMGTYNEQFFGPGTRLTVL.

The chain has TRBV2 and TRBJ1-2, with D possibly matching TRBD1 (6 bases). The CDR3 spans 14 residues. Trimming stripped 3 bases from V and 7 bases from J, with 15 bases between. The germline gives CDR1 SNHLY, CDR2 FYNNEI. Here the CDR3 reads CASSDGRGRIGYTF. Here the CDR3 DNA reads TGTGCCAGCAGTGATGGCAGGGGACGAATTGGCTACACCTTC.

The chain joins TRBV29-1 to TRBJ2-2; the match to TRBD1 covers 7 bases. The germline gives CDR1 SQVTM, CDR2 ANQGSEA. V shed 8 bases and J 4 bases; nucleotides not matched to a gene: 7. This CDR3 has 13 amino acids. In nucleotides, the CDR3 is TGCAGCTTCCTCCCAGGGGGCACCGGGGAGCTGTTTTTT. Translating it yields CSFLPGGTGELFF.

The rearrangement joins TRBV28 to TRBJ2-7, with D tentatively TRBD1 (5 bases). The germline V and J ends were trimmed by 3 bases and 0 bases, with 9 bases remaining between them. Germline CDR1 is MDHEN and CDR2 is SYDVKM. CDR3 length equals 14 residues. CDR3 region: CASSFGTGSYEQYF. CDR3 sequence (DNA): TGTGCCAGCAGTTTCGGAACAGGCTCCTACGAGCAGTACTTC.

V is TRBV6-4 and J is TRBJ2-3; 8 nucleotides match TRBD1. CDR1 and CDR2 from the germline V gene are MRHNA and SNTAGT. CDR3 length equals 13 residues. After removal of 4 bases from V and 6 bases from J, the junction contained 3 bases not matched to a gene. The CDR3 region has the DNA TGTGCCAGCAGTGCAGACAGGGGCGATACGCAGTATTTT. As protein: CASSADRGDTQYF.

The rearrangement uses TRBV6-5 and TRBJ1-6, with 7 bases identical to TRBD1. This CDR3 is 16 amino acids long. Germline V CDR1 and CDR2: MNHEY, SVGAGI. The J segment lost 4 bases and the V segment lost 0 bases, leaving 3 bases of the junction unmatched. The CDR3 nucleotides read TGTGCCAGCAGTTACTCCGCGGGACAGTATAATTCACCCCTCCACTTT. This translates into CASSYSAGQYNSPLHF.

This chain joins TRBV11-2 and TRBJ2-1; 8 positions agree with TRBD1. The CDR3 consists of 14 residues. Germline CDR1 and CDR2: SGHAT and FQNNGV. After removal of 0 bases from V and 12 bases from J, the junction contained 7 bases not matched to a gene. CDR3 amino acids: CASSLDRGRDRQFF. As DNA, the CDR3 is TGTGCCAGCAGCTTAGACAGGGGGCGGGACCGGCAGTTCTTC. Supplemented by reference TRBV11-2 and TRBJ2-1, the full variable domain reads EAGVAQSPRYKIIEKRQSVAFWCNPISGHATLYWYQQILGQGPKLLIQFQNNGVVDDSQLPKDRFSAERLKGVDSTLKIQPAKLEDSAVYLCASSLDRGRDRQFFGPGTRLTVL.

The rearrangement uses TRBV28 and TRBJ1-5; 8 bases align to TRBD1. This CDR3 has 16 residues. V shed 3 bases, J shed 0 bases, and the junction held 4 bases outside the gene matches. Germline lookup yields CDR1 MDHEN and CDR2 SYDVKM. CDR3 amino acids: CASSFHRGNSNQPQHF. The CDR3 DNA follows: TGTGCCAGCAGTTTCCACAGGGGGAATAGCAATCAGCCCCAGCATTTT.

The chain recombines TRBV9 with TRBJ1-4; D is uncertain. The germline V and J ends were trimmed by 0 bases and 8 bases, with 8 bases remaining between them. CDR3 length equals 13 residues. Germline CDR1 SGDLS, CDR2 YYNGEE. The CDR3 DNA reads TGTGCCAGCAGCGTAGACAGTCGGGAAAAACTGTTTTTT. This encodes CASSVDSREKLFF.